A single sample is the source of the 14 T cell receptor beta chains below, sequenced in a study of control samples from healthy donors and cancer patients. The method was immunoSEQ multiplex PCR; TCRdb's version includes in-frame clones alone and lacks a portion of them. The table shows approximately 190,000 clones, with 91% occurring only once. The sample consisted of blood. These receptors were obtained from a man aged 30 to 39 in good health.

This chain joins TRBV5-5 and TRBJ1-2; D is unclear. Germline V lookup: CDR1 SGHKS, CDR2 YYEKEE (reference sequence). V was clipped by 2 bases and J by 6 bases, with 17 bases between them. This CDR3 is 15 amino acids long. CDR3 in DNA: TGTGCCAGCAGCTTAGTCCTAGTCGCGGGTCATGGCTACACCTTC. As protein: CASSLVLVAGHGYTF. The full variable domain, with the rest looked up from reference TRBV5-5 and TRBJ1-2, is DAGVTQSPTHLIKTRGQQVTLRCSPISGHKSVSWYQQVLGQGPQFIFQYYEKEERGRGNFPDRFSARQFPNYSSELNVNALLLGDSALYLCASSLVLVAGHGYTFGSGTRLTVV.

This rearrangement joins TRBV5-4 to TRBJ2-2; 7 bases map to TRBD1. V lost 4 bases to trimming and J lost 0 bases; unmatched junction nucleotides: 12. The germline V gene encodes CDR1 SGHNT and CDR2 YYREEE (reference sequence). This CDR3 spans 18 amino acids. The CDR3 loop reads CASSRDPTGHSNTGELFF. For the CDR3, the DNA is TGTGCCAGCAGCCGAGACCCGACAGGGCATTCGAACACCGGGGAGCTGTTTTTT.

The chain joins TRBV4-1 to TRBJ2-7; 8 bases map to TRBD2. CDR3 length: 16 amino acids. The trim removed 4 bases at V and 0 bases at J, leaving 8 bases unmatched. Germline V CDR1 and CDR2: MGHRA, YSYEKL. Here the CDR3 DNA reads TGCGCCAGCAGCCCGAAAGTAAGCGGGGGCTCCTACGAGCAGTACTTC. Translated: CASSPKVSGGSYEQYF.

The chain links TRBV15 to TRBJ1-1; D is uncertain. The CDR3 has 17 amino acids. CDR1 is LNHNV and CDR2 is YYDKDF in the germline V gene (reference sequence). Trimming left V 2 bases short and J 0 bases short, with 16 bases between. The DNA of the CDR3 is TGTGCCACCAGCAGACCCTTAACGTGGCGTCTGAACACTGAAGCTTTCTTT. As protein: CATSRPLTWRLNTEAFF.

CDR3 nucleotides: TGTGCCACCAGTGGAAAGCTTAATACCGGATTATACACCGGGGAGCTGTTTTTT. Translated: CATSGKLNTGLYTGELFF. The chain employs TRBV24-1 and TRBJ2-2; D is unresolved. The CDR3 extends over 18 amino acids. V lost 5 bases and J lost 3, with 21 bases in between. Germline values: CDR1 KGHDR, CDR2 SFDVKD.

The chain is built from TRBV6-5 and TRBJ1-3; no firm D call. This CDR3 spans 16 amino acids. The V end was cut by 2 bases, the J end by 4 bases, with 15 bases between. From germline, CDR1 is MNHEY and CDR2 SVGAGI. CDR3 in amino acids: CASSYHLGLVGNTIYF. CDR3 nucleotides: TGTGCCAGCAGTTACCACCTAGGACTTGTGGGAAACACCATATATTTT.

CDR3 DNA: TGTGCCATCAGCGTTGGGACGCTAGACTATGGCTACACCTTC. Protein: CAISVGTLDYGYTF. The chain uses TRBV10-3 and TRBJ1-2; a possible D gene is TRBD1 (5 bases). Between the trimmed V and J ends, which lost 6 bases and 3 bases, there was a span of 14 bases. The CDR3 sequence is 14 residues long. CDR1 and CDR2 from the germline V gene are ENHRY and SYGVKD.

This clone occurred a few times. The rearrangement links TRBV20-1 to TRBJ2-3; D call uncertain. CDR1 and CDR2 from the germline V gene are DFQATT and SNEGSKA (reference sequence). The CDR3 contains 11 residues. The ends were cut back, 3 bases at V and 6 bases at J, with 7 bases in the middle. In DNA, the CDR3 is TGCAGTGCTAGTCTCCCGGATACGCAGTATTTT. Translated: CSASLPDTQYF.

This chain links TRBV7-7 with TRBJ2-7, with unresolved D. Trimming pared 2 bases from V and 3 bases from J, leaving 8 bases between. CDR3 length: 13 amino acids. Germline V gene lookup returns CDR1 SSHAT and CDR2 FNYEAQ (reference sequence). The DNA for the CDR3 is TGTGCCAGCAGCTTACGACTGCTCTACGAGCAGTACTTC. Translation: CASSLRLLYEQYF.

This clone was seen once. CDR3 DNA sequence: TGTGCCAGCAGCTTAGGTCTAGCGGGGAGGACAGATACGCAGTATTTT. Translated, it gives CASSLGLAGRTDTQYF. The gene calls are TRBV7-2 and TRBJ2-3; TRBD2 matches at 9 bases. The V segment lost 1 base and the J segment 3 bases; nucleotides outside the gene matches: 5. The CDR3 extends over 16 amino acids. Germline values: CDR1 SGHTA, CDR2 FQGNSA.

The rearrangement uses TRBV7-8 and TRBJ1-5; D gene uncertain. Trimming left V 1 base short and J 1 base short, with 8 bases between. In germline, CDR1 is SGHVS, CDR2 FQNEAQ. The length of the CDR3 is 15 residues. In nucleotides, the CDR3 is TGTGCCAGCAGCTTAGGCTCCGGGAGCAATCAGCCCCAGCATTTT. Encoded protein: CASSLGSGSNQPQHF. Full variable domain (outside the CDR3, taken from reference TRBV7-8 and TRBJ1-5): GAGVSQSPRYKVAKRGQDVALRCDPISGHVSLFWYQQALGQGPEFLTYFQNEAQLDKSGLPSDRFFAERPEGSVSTLKIQRTQQEDSAVYLCASSLGSGSNQPQHFGDGTRLSIL.

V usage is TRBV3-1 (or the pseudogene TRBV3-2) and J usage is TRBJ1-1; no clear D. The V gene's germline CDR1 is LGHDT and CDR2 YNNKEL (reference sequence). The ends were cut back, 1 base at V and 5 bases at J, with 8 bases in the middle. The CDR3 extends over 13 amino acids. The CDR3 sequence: CASSQVGETEAFF. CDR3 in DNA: TGTGCCAGCAGCCAAGTCGGGGAGACTGAAGCTTTCTTT.

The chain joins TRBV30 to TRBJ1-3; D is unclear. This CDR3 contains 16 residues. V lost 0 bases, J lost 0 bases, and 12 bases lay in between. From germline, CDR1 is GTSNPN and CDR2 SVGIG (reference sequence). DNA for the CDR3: TGTGCCTGGAGTGTACGGCAGGAACTCTCTGGAAACACCATATATTTT. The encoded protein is CAWSVRQELSGNTIYF.

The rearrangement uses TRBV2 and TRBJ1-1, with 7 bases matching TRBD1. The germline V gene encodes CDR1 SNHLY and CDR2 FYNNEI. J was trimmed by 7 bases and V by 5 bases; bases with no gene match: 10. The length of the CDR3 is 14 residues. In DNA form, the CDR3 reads TGTGCCAGCAGTCTTAACTGGGGACAGCTTGAAGCTTTCTTT. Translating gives CASSLNWGQLEAFF.